Listed below are T cell receptor beta chains from one sample, sequenced in a study of blood T cell repertoires in COVID-19. Some clones are missing from TCRdb's copy, which holds only in-frame ones; the method was immunoSEQ multiplex PCR. This sample has about 39,000 clones, with around 84% found just once. The sequencing sample was made of peripheral blood. The source of these receptors is a man in his 70s with acute or convalescent COVID-19. Both conserved end residues are part of each CDR3. The D gene is left open where the match is weak. Expanded clones get a size class; other rows say once, few or many, or leave the size out.

cdr3_nt: TGTGCCAGCAGCTTGGTTAGGGGCAGGACTGAAGCTTTCTTT; cdr3_aa: CASSLVRGRTEAFF; clone_size: .; j_call: TRBJ1-1; v_call: TRBV5-5; d_call: .
cdr3_nt: TGTGCCAGCAGTGAAGGAGGGAGTTACGAGCAGTACTTC; cdr3_aa: CASSEGGSYEQYF; clone_size: .; j_call: TRBJ2-7; v_call: TRBV2; d_call: .
cdr3_nt: TGCGCCAGCAGGGAGGGCACCGGGGAGCTGTTTTTT; cdr3_aa: CASREGTGELFF; clone_size: .; j_call: TRBJ2-2; v_call: TRBV5-1; d_call: .
cdr3_nt: TGTGCCAGCAGCTTTAATGGACAGGGAGGAGAGCAGTTCTTC; cdr3_aa: CASSFNGQGGEQFF; clone_size: .; j_call: TRBJ2-1; v_call: TRBV5-4; d_call: TRBD1
cdr3_nt: TGTGCCAGCAGCTTAGTCGGCAGGGTGATGGGCACCGGGGAGCTGTTTTTT; cdr3_aa: CASSLVGRVMGTGELFF; clone_size: once; j_call: TRBJ2-2; v_call: TRBV7-6; d_call: .
cdr3_nt: TGTGCCAGCAGCTATATAGGGACAGGGAGAGAAAAACTGTTTTTT; cdr3_aa: CASSYIGTGREKLFF; clone_size: .; j_call: TRBJ1-4; v_call: TRBV28; d_call: TRBD1
cdr3_nt: TGTGCCAGCAGCACAGGGACAGGGGCCTCTCGGGCTTTCTTT; cdr3_aa: CASSTGTGASRAFF; clone_size: .; j_call: TRBJ1-1; v_call: TRBV7-9; d_call: TRBD1
cdr3_nt: TGTGCCAGCAGCTATACAGGGGGCGCTGGTGGCTACACCTTC; cdr3_aa: CASSYTGGAGGYTF; clone_size: .; j_call: TRBJ1-2; v_call: TRBV7-2; d_call: TRBD1
cdr3_nt: TGCGCCAGCAGCCCGAACTCAGGGGGCAACGAAAAACTGTTTTTT; cdr3_aa: CASSPNSGGNEKLFF; clone_size: .; j_call: TRBJ1-4; v_call: TRBV4-3; d_call: TRBD1
cdr3_nt: TGTGCCAGCAGCTTTGCTAGCGGGGGACAGGAGACCCAGTACTTC; cdr3_aa: CASSFASGGQETQYF; clone_size: .; j_call: TRBJ2-5; v_call: TRBV14; d_call: TRBD2
cdr3_nt: TGTGCCTGGAGTGCTTGGACAGGGAATGAAAAACTGTTTTTT; cdr3_aa: CAWSAWTGNEKLFF; clone_size: .; j_call: TRBJ1-4; v_call: TRBV30; d_call: TRBD1
cdr3_nt: TGTGCCAGTAGTATGCGGGGCAGCTCTGGGGCCAACGTCCTGACTTTC; cdr3_aa: CASSMRGSSGANVLTF; clone_size: once; j_call: TRBJ2-6; v_call: TRBV19; d_call: .
cdr3_nt: TGCGCCAGCAGCCAAGATCCTGGGTTCAGGGGCAATCAGCCCCAGCATTTT; cdr3_aa: CASSQDPGFRGNQPQHF; clone_size: .; j_call: TRBJ1-5; v_call: TRBV4-3; d_call: .
cdr3_nt: TGTGCCAGCAGCTTGGGGGACAGGGACGAAAAACTGTTTTTT; cdr3_aa: CASSLGDRDEKLFF; clone_size: .; j_call: TRBJ1-4; v_call: TRBV5-6; d_call: TRBD1
cdr3_nt: TGTGCCAGTAGTGGAACAGGGGGTCAATCACCCCTCCACTTT; cdr3_aa: CASSGTGGQSPLHF; clone_size: .; j_call: TRBJ1-6; v_call: TRBV19; d_call: TRBD1
cdr3_nt: TGTGCCAGCAGTTTGGCCGTTAATCAGCCCCAGCATTTT; cdr3_aa: CASSLAVNQPQHF; clone_size: .; j_call: TRBJ1-5; v_call: TRBV27; d_call: .
cdr3_nt: TGTGCCAGCAGGAGGGGGCTAGGAAACACCATATATTTT; cdr3_aa: CASRRGLGNTIYF; clone_size: .; j_call: TRBJ1-3; v_call: TRBV3-1/TRBV3-2; d_call: TRBD1
cdr3_nt: TGTGCCAGCAGTGAAAGCGGGAAAAGGGGGGATGAGCAGTTCTTC; cdr3_aa: CASSESGKRGDEQFF; clone_size: .; j_call: TRBJ2-1; v_call: TRBV6-1; d_call: .
cdr3_nt: TGTGCCAGCAGCCAAGACTCCCCGTTAGGGGGTAGCACAGATACGCAGTATTTT; cdr3_aa: CASSQDSPLGGSTDTQYF; clone_size: .; j_call: TRBJ2-3; v_call: TRBV3-1/TRBV3-2; d_call: .
cdr3_nt: TGTGCCAGCAGCTTAGCCGTGCCGCCGGGCACCGGGGAGCTGTTTTTT; cdr3_aa: CASSLAVPPGTGELFF; clone_size: .; j_call: TRBJ2-2; v_call: TRBV7-6; d_call: .
cdr3_nt: TGTGCCAGTAGCAACAGGGGTAGGAGAGATACGCAGTATTTT; cdr3_aa: CASSNRGRRDTQYF; clone_size: .; j_call: TRBJ2-3; v_call: TRBV19; d_call: TRBD1
cdr3_nt: TGCAGCGCTGGGCCCCAGCGGGGATCGTTAACAGATACGCAGTATTTT; cdr3_aa: CSAGPQRGSLTDTQYF; clone_size: .; j_call: TRBJ2-3; v_call: TRBV29-1; d_call: TRBD2
cdr3_nt: TGTGCCAGCAGCCGACAGGGGGGTGAAAAACTGTTTTTT; cdr3_aa: CASSRQGGEKLFF; clone_size: .; j_call: TRBJ1-4; v_call: TRBV6-5; d_call: TRBD1
cdr3_nt: TGTGCCAGCAGCTACTCCGGGACAGGGGGCGGTGAAAAACTGTTTTTT; cdr3_aa: CASSYSGTGGGEKLFF; clone_size: .; j_call: TRBJ1-4; v_call: TRBV5-4; d_call: TRBD1
cdr3_nt: TGTGCCTGGAGTGTACGTAGAACTAATGAAAAACTGTTTTTT; cdr3_aa: CAWSVRRTNEKLFF; clone_size: .; j_call: TRBJ1-4; v_call: TRBV30; d_call: .